The next 19 T cell receptor beta chains were all read from a single sample in a study of blood T cell repertoires in COVID-19. Profiled with immunoSEQ multiplex PCR; TCRdb holds only in-frame clones, not every one. The sample holds 170,000 or so clones, 75% to 90% seen once. Sequencing was performed on peripheral blood. These receptor sequences come from a woman aged 40 to 55 with COVID-19, enrolled during active disease.

There are many counts of this clone. The gene calls are TRBV14 and TRBJ1-3; 7 bases match TRBD1. V lost 4 bases, J lost 0 bases, and 24 bases stayed unmatched. The CDR3 runs 22 residues. Germline V gene sequence: CDR1 SGHDN, CDR2 FVKESK. CDR3: CASSRYRSTSQGFTGSGNTIYF. The DNA for the CDR3 is TGTGCCAGCAGCCGTTACCGCTCTACTTCACAGGGGTTTACCGGCTCTGGAAACACCATATATTTT.

The chain combines TRBV6-5 with TRBJ1-1; 7 nucleotides match TRBD1. The germline V gene encodes CDR1 MNHEY and CDR2 SVGAGI. Trimming removed 5 bases from V and 3 bases from J; junction bases left unmatched: 6. The CDR3 spans 14 residues. CDR3 DNA: TGTGCCAGCAGTCTTTATGGACAGGACACTGAAGCTTTCTTT. The encoded protein is CASSLYGQDTEAFF.

The chain is built from TRBV28 and TRBJ1-1; TRBD1 aligns across 7 bases. The V gene end was trimmed by 9 bases and the J gene end by 5 bases; junction bases not matched to a gene: 15. Germline values: CDR1 MDHEN, CDR2 SYDVKM. The CDR3 loop spans 15 amino acids. The CDR3 spells CASIVGDRRGTEAFF. The CDR3 DNA follows: TGTGCCAGTATCGTCGGGGACAGAAGGGGGACTGAAGCTTTCTTT.

The chain recombines TRBV27 with TRBJ1-5; tentative D call: TRBD1 (6 bases). In germline, CDR1 is MNHEY, CDR2 SMNVEV (reference sequence). V gave up 6 bases and J gave up 0 bases, with 6 bases separating them. The CDR3 length is 13 residues. The CDR3 coding sequence is TGTGCCAGCAGCAGGGGTAGCAATCAGCCCCAGCATTTT. Encoded protein: CASSRGSNQPQHF.

The V gene is TRBV28, the J gene TRBJ1-4, with TRBD1 matching 7 bases. J lost 8 bases, V lost 6 bases, and 12 bases had no gene match. Germline CDR1 reads MDHEN; CDR2 reads SYDVKM. This CDR3 is 15 amino acids long. CDR3 region: CASRPPRTGREKLFF. As DNA, the CDR3 is TGTGCCAGCAGACCTCCCCGGACAGGAAGAGAAAAACTGTTTTTT. The complete variable domain, with remaining parts taken from reference TRBV28 and TRBJ1-4, reads DVKVTQSSRYLVKRTGEKVFLECVQDMDHENMFWYRQDPGLGLRLIYFSYDVKMKEKGDIPEGYSVSREKKERFSLILESASTNQTSMYLCASRPPRTGREKLFFGSGTQLSVL.

The CDR3 sequence: CASSLTGEQPQHF. The DNA for the CDR3 is TGCGCCAGCAGTTTAACAGGGGAACAGCCCCAGCATTTT. The chain links TRBV10-1 to TRBJ1-5; the match to TRBD1 covers 7 bases. V shed 5 bases and J 7 bases; nucleotides not matched to a gene: 5. This CDR3 contains 13 residues. Germline values: CDR1 WNHNN, CDR2 SYGVQD (reference sequence).

This clone occurred a few times. The chain links TRBV2 to TRBJ1-1; D possibly corresponds to TRBD1 (6 bases). Germline loops: CDR1 SNHLY, CDR2 FYNNEI. This CDR3 comprises 13 residues. With 6 bases removed from V and 1 base from J, the gap between germline ends came to 9 bases. This CDR3 is CASRWDKNTEAFF. Here the CDR3 DNA reads TGTGCCAGCAGATGGGACAAGAACACTGAAGCTTTCTTT.

The chain has TRBV3-1 (or the pseudogene TRBV3-2) and TRBJ1-5; 10 nucleotides line up with TRBD1. The CDR3 is 15 amino acids. V shed 1 base and J 4 bases; nucleotides not matched to a gene: 1. Germline-derived CDR1 and CDR2 are LGHDT and YNNKEL (reference sequence). The CDR3 DNA follows: TGTGCCAGCAGCCAAGGACAGGGGGCGAATCAGCCCCAGCATTTT. It encodes CASSQGQGANQPQHF.

This chain joins TRBV19 and TRBJ2-5; no clear D. V lost 6 bases and J lost 4, with 12 bases in between. Germline CDR1 reads LNHDA; CDR2 reads SQIVND (reference sequence). This CDR3 spans 13 amino acids. For the CDR3, the DNA is TGTGCCAGTAGCCGGCTCTCAGGAGAGACCCAGTACTTC. Encoded protein: CASSRLSGETQYF.

The chain has TRBV10-1 and TRBJ2-2; 8 nucleotides line up with TRBD1. Germline-derived CDR1 and CDR2 are WNHNN and SYGVQD (reference sequence). V lost 7 bases to trimming and J lost 5 bases; unmatched junction nucleotides: 6. This CDR3 contains 14 residues. The CDR3: CASKRTGLTGELFF. The DNA of the CDR3 is TGCGCCAGCAAAAGGACAGGGCTTACCGGGGAGCTGTTTTTT.

The J gene is TRBJ2-7, the V gene TRBV5-4; maybe TRBD1 (5 bases). The CDR3 spans 13 residues. Germline V gene lookup returns CDR1 SGHNT and CDR2 YYREEE (reference sequence). V was trimmed by 5 bases and J by 4 bases, leaving 13 bases between them. The CDR3 loop reads CASSTFQGYEQYF. The CDR3 coding sequence is TGTGCCAGCAGTACCTTTCAGGGTTACGAGCAGTACTTC.

In this sample, this clone turned up once. The V and J genes are TRBV6-5 and TRBJ1-5; the D is unclear. The CDR3 has 14 residues. Germline loops: CDR1 MNHEY, CDR2 SVGAGI. Deletions cut 2 bases from V and 3 bases from J, with 8 bases between. CDR3 residues: CASSYVPVNQPQHF. CDR3 sequence (DNA): TGTGCCAGCAGTTACGTTCCAGTCAATCAGCCCCAGCATTTT.

The V call is TRBV15, the J call TRBJ1-6, with D unclear. Per germline, CDR1 LNHNV and CDR2 YYDKDF (reference sequence). This CDR3 is built from 16 residues. V was shortened by 0 bases and J by 6 bases, with 12 bases between the two germline ends. CDR3 loop: CATSRDRGLANSPLHF. CDR3 sequence (DNA): TGTGCCACCAGCAGAGATAGAGGGCTCGCTAATTCACCCCTCCACTTT. Supplemented by reference TRBV15 and TRBJ1-6, the full variable domain reads DAMVIQNPRYQVTQFGKPVTLSCSQTLNHNVMYWYQQKSSQAPKLLFHYYDKDFNNEADTPDNFQSRRPNTSFCFLDIRSPGLGDTAMYLCATSRDRGLANSPLHFGNGTRLTVT.

This chain uses TRBV28 with TRBJ2-3; weak D call: TRBD1 (6 bases). The germline V gene encodes CDR1 MDHEN and CDR2 SYDVKM. The V and J ends lost 3 bases and 6 bases respectively, with 13 bases between them. This CDR3 contains 14 residues. CDR3 in amino acids: CASSFPGDQDTQYF. The CDR3 DNA reads TGTGCCAGCAGTTTCCCAGGGGATCAGGATACGCAGTATTTT.

The table lists this clone with a few counts. The chain combines TRBV6-5 with TRBJ2-2, with 7 nucleotides matching TRBD1. V gave up 11 bases and J gave up 5 bases; unmatched junction bases: 8. CDR3 length: 13 residues. Germline CDR1 and CDR2: MNHEY and SVGAGI. Here the CDR3 DNA reads TGTGCCGGAGACAGGGATTGGACCGGGGAGCTGTTTTTT. This translates into CAGDRDWTGELFF.

The chain employs TRBV10-2 and TRBJ2-7, with 9 nucleotides matching TRBD1. Germline values: CDR1 WSHSY, CDR2 SAAADI. CDR3 length: 11 amino acids. J gave up 6 bases and V 8 bases, and 2 bases lay outside the gene matches. The CDR3 spells CASLTGGEQYF. The DNA for the CDR3 is TGCGCCAGCTTGACAGGGGGCGAGCAGTACTTC.

V gene TRBV2 combines with J gene TRBJ1-2; weak D call: TRBD1 (5 bases). Trimming stripped 7 bases from V and 7 bases from J, with 25 bases between. From germline, CDR1 is SNHLY and CDR2 FYNNEI. CDR3 size: 16 residues. The CDR3 region has the DNA TGTGCCAGCACCGCACCCCTAGGCAGGGAAATAAGTGGCTACACCTTC. Translated, it gives CASTAPLGREISGYTF.

In DNA form, the CDR3 reads TGCGCCAGCAGCTTCGCGAGGGACATTGGCACCGGGGAGCTGTTTTTT. It translates to CASSFARDIGTGELFF. The V call is TRBV4-1, the J call TRBJ2-2; D possibly corresponds to TRBD1 (6 bases). The CDR3 runs to 16 residues. V shed 5 bases and J shed 4 bases, with 17 bases lying between them. Germline V gives CDR1 MGHRA, CDR2 YSYEKL.

On this clone itself: This specimen includes other DNA sequences encoding the same CDR3. The chain carries TRBV9 and TRBJ1-1; possible D gene TRBD1, 5 bases. This CDR3 is built from 14 residues. From germline, CDR1 is SGDLS and CDR2 YYNGEE. Trimming removed 0 bases at V and 5 bases at J, with 11 bases between. CDR3 coding DNA: TGTGCCAGCAGCGTAGTGGGGGGAGGGACTGAAGCTTTCTTT. Encoded protein: CASSVVGGGTEAFF.